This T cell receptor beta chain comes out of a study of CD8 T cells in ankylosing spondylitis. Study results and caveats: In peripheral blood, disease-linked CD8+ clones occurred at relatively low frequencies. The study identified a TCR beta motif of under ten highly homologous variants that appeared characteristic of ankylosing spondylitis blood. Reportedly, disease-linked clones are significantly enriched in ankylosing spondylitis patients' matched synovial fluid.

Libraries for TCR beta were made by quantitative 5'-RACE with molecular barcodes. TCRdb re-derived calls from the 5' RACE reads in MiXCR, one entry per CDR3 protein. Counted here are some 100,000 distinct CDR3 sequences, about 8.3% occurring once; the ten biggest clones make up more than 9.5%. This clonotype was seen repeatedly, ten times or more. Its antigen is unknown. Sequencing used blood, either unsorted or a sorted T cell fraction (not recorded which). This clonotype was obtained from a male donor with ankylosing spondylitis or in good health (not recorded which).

The CDR3 bases are TGTGCCACACAGGGGCAGTTTCCTAACTATGGCTACACCTTC. As protein: CATQGQFPNYGYTF. The rearrangement joins TRBV10-3 to TRBJ1-2; TRBD1 matches 7 bases. V dropped 10 bases and J dropped 0; count of bases not matched to a gene: 8. CDR3 length: 14 residues. From germline, CDR1 is ENHRY and CDR2 SYGVKD.